This T cell receptor beta chain was obtained from a study of CD8 T cells in ankylosing spondylitis. This clonotype was detected many times. Antigen: not known. It was by quantitative 5'-RACE with molecular barcodes that TCR beta libraries were made. MiXCR, applied by TCRdb to the 5' RACE reads, yields one record per CDR3 protein. The sample lists more than 400,000 distinct CDR3 sequences, 5.3% seen once, with 3% to 4% in the top ten. Germline V lookup: CDR1 SGHTA, CDR2 FQGNSA. CDR3 length: 12 residues. Trimming left V 6 bases short and J 7 bases short, with 13 bases between. Study findings and constraints: Reportedly, matched ankylosing spondylitis synovial fluid was significantly enriched for disease-linked clones. Characteristic, it appeared, of ankylosing spondylitis blood was a TCR beta motif of eight highly homologous variants.

The sequence was obtained from a male donor with ankylosing spondylitis. Sample: blood, either unsorted or a sorted T cell fraction (not recorded which). The rearrangement links TRBV7-2 to TRBJ2-7; D perhaps matches TRBD1 (5 bases). CDR3 coding DNA: TGTGCCAGCAGACTAACGAAGGGGGAGCAGTACTTC. The encoded protein is CASRLTKGEQYF.